This TCR beta chain is drawn from a study of shared clonotypes between healthy human individuals. Under the authors' procedure: Filtering differed for immunoSEQ, which gave only junction sequences without quality scores. TCRdb's table, derived via immunoSEQ multiplex PCR, lists solely in-frame clones and lacks some. D and trimming were read from the DNA, whereas the V and J calls and clone size are those reported in that table. The sample includes 2,500,000 or so clones, approximately 93% seen only once; the top ten take 0.36%. The CDR3 is 15 amino acids. Losses at the gene ends were 5 bases for V and 3 bases for J; bases not matched to a gene: 6. The V gene's germline CDR1 is MNHNS and CDR2 SASEGT. Regarding the study as a whole: Some naive CD4 clonotypes, about 5.5%, turned up in common across a few donors.

Concerning this clone itself: The antigen remains unidentified.

The chain employs TRBV6-1 and TRBJ1-5; 8 nucleotides align to TRBD1. The specimen sequenced was naive CD4+ T cells from PBMCs. Subset denoted: CD45RA+ positively selected. The sequence was obtained from a man aged 18 to 30 in good health. Some clones in this sample may be carry-over from other donors' samples. The CDR3: CASSSRQGNNQPQHF. The CDR3 region has the DNA TGTGCCAGCAGTTCTCGACAGGGGAACAATCAGCCCCAGCATTTT.